This TCR beta chain was documented in a study of OX40 agonist ivuxolimab in advanced cancers. Background on the study: Patients received the agonistic anti-OX40 (CD134) antibody ivuxolimab. A partial response was reached by three patients: one with hepatocellular carcinoma and two with cutaneous melanoma. Broader study findings: Average numbers of expanded clones were greater in CD8+ T cells than in CD4+.

As to this clone: What it binds is not known.

Generated by immunoSEQ multiplex PCR, the TCRdb table keeps only in-frame clones and is missing some. The profile shows some 67,000 clones, about 88% of them singletons. The source of this sequence is an adult with an advanced solid tumor such as melanoma, head and neck, liver or kidney cancer. This sample comprised CD4+ or CD8+ T cells sorted from blood, obtained in a trial of the OX40 agonist ivuxolimab.

The CDR3 here is CASSEFPGDTYEQYF. In DNA, the CDR3 is TGCGCCAGCAGTGAGTTTCCAGGGGATACCTACGAGCAGTACTTC. The J gene is TRBJ2-7, the V gene TRBV10-1, with D perhaps TRBD1 (6 bases). V was clipped by 1 base and J by 2 bases, with 12 bases between them. The CDR3 length is 15 residues. CDR1 and CDR2 from the germline V gene are WNHNN and SYGVQD (reference sequence).